These 32 T cell receptor beta chains share one sample of origin, sequenced in a study of cytomegalovirus exposure and HLA in healthy donors. Profiling relied on immunoSEQ multiplex PCR, and the TCRdb table lists in-frame clones only, not all of them. The sample yields tens of thousands of clones, roughly 91% seen once. The material sequenced was PBMCs. All receptors derive from a woman between 18 and 29 years old in good health and CMV-seronegative.

This chain connects TRBV27 to TRBJ1-4; tentative D call: TRBD1 (5 bases). V was shortened by 6 bases and J by 8 bases, with 19 bases between the two germline ends. Germline CDR1 MNHEY, CDR2 SMNVEV (reference sequence). This CDR3 is 15 amino acids long. The CDR3 loop is CASRPGLYTDEKLFF. CDR3 in DNA: TGTGCCAGCAGGCCGGGACTGTATACGGACGAAAAACTGTTTTTT.

This clone was seen once. V is TRBV4-1 and J is TRBJ1-1; D gene ambiguous. Germline lookup yields CDR1 MGHRA and CDR2 YSYEKL. This CDR3 is built from 15 residues. V lost 4 bases and J 3 bases, leaving 15 bases between the germline ends. In nucleotides, the CDR3 is TGCGCCAGCAGCCCCTTTGGTGCAGTACACACTGAAGCTTTCTTT. Translation gives CASSPFGAVHTEAFF.

J is TRBJ2-1 and V is TRBV9, with D perhaps matching TRBD1 (9 bases). Trimming left V 4 bases short and J 1 base short, with 15 bases between. This CDR3 contains 16 residues. Germline V gives CDR1 SGDLS, CDR2 YYNGEE. CDR3 in amino acids: CASSPGGTGSYNEQFF. CDR3 sequence (DNA): TGTGCCAGCAGCCCGGGGGGGACAGGGTCCTACAATGAGCAGTTCTTC.

This rearrangement joins TRBV4-2 to TRBJ2-2; D remains unclear. Germline V gives CDR1 LGHNA, CDR2 YNFKEQ. Trimming stripped 0 bases from V and 4 bases from J, with 21 bases between. The CDR3 totals 19 residues. CDR3 coding DNA: TGTGCCAGCAGCCAAGATTGGAGCCCCCGTCCCGGGTCCACCGGGGAGCTGTTTTTT. This translates into CASSQDWSPRPGSTGELFF.

CDR3 sequence reads: CASSSTGQTNEKLFF. The CDR3, as DNA: TGCGCCAGCAGCTCGACAGGACAAACTAATGAAAAACTGTTTTTT. The J gene is TRBJ1-4, the V gene TRBV5-1; possible D gene TRBD1, 6 bases. Trimming cost V 3 bases and J 1 base, with 10 bases left between them. The germline CDR1 and CDR2 sequences are SGHRS and YFSETQ. The CDR3 length is 15 residues.

About this clone itself: This likely comes from a read error, as the CDR3 has no conserved phenylalanine or tryptophan at its end. No DNA is shown, since the ends of the CDR3 on it are uncertain; the CDR3 is the one TCRdb lists. This sequence joins TRBV27 and TRBJ2-4; the tabulated D call, TRBD2, remains unverified against the DNA. Ends included, the CDR3 has 13 residues. Germline lookup yields CDR1 MNHEY and CDR2 SMNVEV (reference sequence). CDR3: CASSPHLEGHLSL.

This clone occurred a few times. The chain has TRBV6-4 and TRBJ1-1, with 8 bases identical to TRBD1. Germline lookup yields CDR1 MRHNA and CDR2 SNTAGT. This CDR3 has 14 amino acids. J gave up 4 bases and V 6 bases, and 7 bases lay outside the gene matches. CDR3: CASRPTGEATEAFF. The CDR3 bases are TGTGCCAGCAGACCGACAGGGGAGGCCACTGAAGCTTTCTTT.

The V and J genes are TRBV19 and TRBJ1-4; D ambiguous. The germline V and J ends were trimmed by 5 bases and 8 bases, with 15 bases remaining between them. Germline CDR1 and CDR2: LNHDA and SQIVND (reference sequence). The CDR3 spans 14 residues. CDR3 DNA: TGTGCCAGTAGTCTGGCAGGCCCTTCGGAAAAACTGTTTTTT. Its protein product is CASSLAGPSEKLFF. Full variable domain (remainder filled in from reference TRBV19 and TRBJ1-4): DGGITQSPKYLFRKEGQNVTLSCEQNLNHDAMYWYRQDPGQGLRLIYYSQIVNDFQKGDIAEGYSVSREKKESFPLTVTSAQKNPTAFYLCASSLAGPSEKLFFGSGTQLSVL.

This clone was seen only once. The chain is built from TRBV5-6 and TRBJ2-1; TRBD2 might be the D (6 bases). Trimming shortened V by 3 bases and J by 9 bases, and 13 bases separated the two germline ends. CDR1 and CDR2 from the germline V gene are SGHDT and YYEEEE. The CDR3 consists of 13 residues. As DNA, the CDR3 is TGTGCCAGCAGCTCCCGACTAGGAGGTGAGCAGTTCTTC. Protein sequence: CASSSRLGGEQFF.

For the CDR3, the DNA is TGCGCCAGCAGCATAGGACTAGCGGGGAGAGAGACCCAGTACTTC. Translated, it gives CASSIGLAGRETQYF. This chain uses TRBV5-1 with TRBJ2-5; TRBD2 matches at 12 bases. The J segment lost 4 bases and the V segment lost 4 bases, leaving 5 bases of the junction unmatched. The CDR3 is 15 residues long. Germline V gives CDR1 SGHRS, CDR2 YFSETQ.

The CDR3 reads CASSQDTVAPYQETQYF. The CDR3 bases are TGCGCCAGCAGCCAAGATACGGTAGCGCCTTATCAAGAGACCCAGTACTTC. V usage is TRBV4-1 and J usage is TRBJ2-5; D might be TRBD2 (5 bases). Trimming left V 0 bases short and J 2 bases short, with 16 bases between. CDR1 is MGHRA, CDR2 YSYEKL, per germline. The CDR3 runs 17 residues.

The chain employs TRBV7-3 and TRBJ2-2; 14 nucleotides match TRBD2. The ends lost 5 bases at V and 6 bases at J; junction bases unmatched: 5. CDR3 length equals 16 residues. CDR1 and CDR2 (germline): SGHTA, FQGTGA. CDR3 in DNA: TGTGCCAGCAGCCCGACTAGCGGGAGGGCCTCCGGGGAGCTGTTTTTT. This encodes CASSPTSGRASGELFF.

The rearrangement joins TRBV5-6 to TRBJ2-7; 7 nucleotides agree with TRBD2. With 7 bases clipped from V and 0 bases from J, the junction kept 10 bases outside the gene matches. There are 15 residues in the CDR3. From germline, CDR1 is SGHDT and CDR2 YYEEEE. The CDR3 bases are TGTGCCAGCCTCCGGGAGGCGGTGCCCTCCTACGAGCAGTACTTC. It is translated as CASLREAVPSYEQYF.

This chain uses TRBV5-4 with TRBJ2-3; TRBD2 is a possible D gene (5 bases). The CDR3 runs to 16 residues. The V gene's germline CDR1 is SGHNT and CDR2 YYREEE (reference sequence). V was trimmed by 1 base and J by 3 bases, leaving 15 bases between them. CDR3 sequence (DNA): TGTGCCAGCAGCTTGCCCAATACGGGGTGGACAGATACGCAGTATTTT. This translates into CASSLPNTGWTDTQYF.

This clone has a handful of counts. One end of the junction fails to match germline, which may point to a read error. For the CDR3, the DNA is TGTGCTAGCAGCTTAGCCGCGGGGGGGCCCTACGAGCAGTACTTC. Amino acid sequence: CASSLAAGGPYEQYF. The genes are TRBV7-7 and TRBJ2-7, with TRBD2 matching over 9 bases. Germline CDR1 and CDR2: SSHAT and FNYEAQ (reference sequence). The CDR3 is made up of 15 amino acids.

The chain recombines TRBV30 with TRBJ1-6, with TRBD1 identical over 8 bases. The V gene's germline CDR1 is GTSNPN and CDR2 SVGIG (reference sequence). Germline trimming cut 4 bases from V and 4 bases from J; bases unmatched to any gene: 6. This CDR3 contains 15 residues. In DNA, the CDR3 is TGTGCCTGGATCCGGACAGGGAGGTATAATTCACCCCTCCACTTT. Encoded protein: CAWIRTGRYNSPLHF.

The CDR3 DNA follows: TGTGCCAGCAGCTTTAATAGCGGTCAAGAGACCCAGTACTTC. This gives the protein CASSFNSGQETQYF. The chain employs TRBV7-2 and TRBJ2-5, with D perhaps matching TRBD2 (6 bases). V lost 3 bases to trimming and J lost 2 bases, with 10 bases between them. The CDR3 is 14 residues long. Germline V gives CDR1 SGHTA, CDR2 FQGNSA.

This clone has just one count. This chain links TRBV9 with TRBJ2-7; 10 nucleotides align to TRBD1. Trimming cost V 3 bases and J 9 bases; bases outside gene matches: 9. This CDR3 comprises 14 residues. CDR1 SGDLS and CDR2 YYNGEE come from the germline V gene. The CDR3 region is CASSGAPDRGPQYF. CDR3 sequence (DNA): TGTGCCAGCAGCGGGGCCCCCGACAGGGGGCCGCAGTACTTC.

The V call is TRBV7-9, the J call TRBJ2-7; D possibly corresponds to TRBD2 (5 bases). V was clipped by 2 bases and J by 0 bases, with 11 bases between them. Germline V gene lookup returns CDR1 SEHNR and CDR2 FQNEAQ (reference sequence). The CDR3 covers 15 residues. This CDR3 is CASSLTMGSSYEQYF. Written as DNA, the CDR3 is TGTGCCAGCAGCTTAACTATGGGGAGCTCCTACGAGCAGTACTTC.

This chain joins TRBV7-9 and TRBJ2-3, with 7 positions matching TRBD1. There are 14 residues in the CDR3. Germline-derived CDR1 and CDR2 are SEHNR and FQNEAQ (reference sequence). Trimming cost V 5 bases and J 5 bases; bases outside gene matches: 7. CDR3 nucleotides: TGTGCCAGCAGCCTAGACAGGGATGGAGATACGCAGTATTTT. Its protein is CASSLDRDGDTQYF.

V is TRBV5-4 and J is TRBJ2-1; 10 nucleotides match TRBD2. The ends lost 0 bases at V and 7 bases at J; junction bases unmatched: 7. The CDR3 is made up of 16 amino acids. Germline CDR1 and CDR2: SGHNT and YYREEE (reference sequence). CDR3: CASSLGLAGFTNEQFF. CDR3 nucleotides: TGTGCCAGCAGCTTGGGACTAGCGGGTTTTACAAATGAGCAGTTCTTC.

The J gene is TRBJ1-1, the V gene TRBV5-1; 8 nucleotides agree with TRBD1. With V trimmed by 0 bases and J by 2 bases, 3 bases remained unmatched. Germline lookup yields CDR1 SGHRS and CDR2 YFSETQ. This CDR3 contains 15 residues. CDR3 DNA: TGCGCCAGCAGCTTGGTTTCAGGGGGCAACACTGAAGCTTTCTTT. This translates into CASSLVSGGNTEAFF.

This chain connects TRBV2 to TRBJ1-2; 8 positions agree with TRBD1. The CDR3 is made up of 15 amino acids. J lost 4 bases, V lost 2 bases, and 6 bases had no gene match. The germline CDR1 and CDR2 sequences are SNHLY and FYNNEI. CDR3 sequence reads: CASSEPGRGPYGYTF. The DNA for the CDR3 is TGTGCCAGCAGTGAACCCGGCAGGGGGCCCTATGGCTACACCTTC. Supplemented by reference TRBV2 and TRBJ1-2, the full variable domain reads EPEVTQTPSHQVTQMGQEVILRCVPISNHLYFYWYRQILGQKVEFLVSFYNNEISEKSEIFDDQFSVERPDGSNFTLKIRSTKLEDSAMYFCASSEPGRGPYGYTFGSGTRLTVV.

The rearrangement links TRBV2 to TRBJ2-7, with D possibly TRBD2 on 6 matching bases. The CDR3 covers 14 residues. Trimming removed 2 bases at V and 3 bases at J, with 11 bases between. Germline assignment: CDR1 SNHLY and CDR2 FYNNEI. In DNA, the CDR3 is TGTGCCAGCAGTGAATTAACGGGAGACTACGAGCAGTACTTC. Translating it yields CASSELTGDYEQYF.

The V call is TRBV6-4, the J call TRBJ2-2; D remains unclear. V lost 2 bases to trimming and J lost 2 bases, with 3 bases between them. Germline CDR1 MRHNA, CDR2 SNTAGT. CDR3 size: 13 residues. The CDR3: CASSDTNTGELFF. The DNA of the CDR3 is TGTGCCAGCAGTGACACAAACACCGGGGAGCTGTTTTTT.

This rearrangement joins TRBV9 to TRBJ1-2; D is possibly TRBD1 (6 bases). The CDR3 is 16 amino acids. The germline V gene has CDR1 SGDLS and CDR2 YYNGEE. The V gene lost 5 bases and the J gene lost 8 bases, with 25 bases spanning the gap. The CDR3 nucleotides read TGTGCCAGCAGTCAAACCGGGACACCCCTAACTGGCGGCTACACCTTC. As protein: CASSQTGTPLTGGYTF.

CDR3 bases: TGTGCCAGCAGCTTCGGGACTACCTCTCGTAATGAGCAGTTCTTC. This translates into CASSFGTTSRNEQFF. J is TRBJ2-1 and V is TRBV7-2, with TRBD2 matching 7 bases. The CDR3 covers 15 residues. CDR1 SGHTA and CDR2 FQGNSA come from the germline V gene. The V and J ends lost 3 bases and 7 bases, in that order; junction bases with no gene match: 9. Supplemented by reference TRBV7-2 and TRBJ2-1, the full variable domain reads GAGVSQSPSNKVTEKGKDVELRCDPISGHTALYWYRQSLGQGLEFLIYFQGNSAPDKSGLPSDRFSAERTGGSVSTLTIQRTQQEDSAVYLCASSFGTTSRNEQFFGPGTRLTVL.

CDR3 DNA: TGTGCCAGCAGGGATGGTAGCTACCCAGATACGCAGTATTTT. Translated, it gives CASRDGSYPDTQYF. The V call is TRBV6-6, the J call TRBJ2-3; D gene uncertain. Trimming removed 6 bases at V and 4 bases at J, with 14 bases between. The length of the CDR3 is 14 residues. Germline V gene lookup returns CDR1 MNHNY and CDR2 SVGAGI (reference sequence).

V and J are TRBV5-1 and TRBJ2-7, with 12 bases identical to TRBD2. The trim removed 4 bases at V and 4 bases at J, leaving 3 bases unmatched. Germline V gives CDR1 SGHRS, CDR2 YFSETQ. The CDR3 length is 14 residues. The CDR3: CASSLTSGRYEQYF. The CDR3 nucleotides are TGCGCCAGCAGCCTTACTAGCGGGAGGTACGAGCAGTACTTC.

V is TRBV28 and J is TRBJ2-7; 9 bases map to TRBD2. V dropped 6 bases and J dropped 2; count of bases not matched to a gene: 11. The germline CDR1 and CDR2 sequences are MDHEN and SYDVKM. The length of the CDR3 is 16 residues. CDR3 sequence reads: CASSSLSGGSTYEQYF. The CDR3 DNA reads TGTGCCAGCAGCTCGCTGAGCGGGGGGAGTACCTACGAGCAGTACTTC. Based on the CDR3 plus reference TRBV28 and TRBJ2-7, the full variable domain is DVKVTQSSRYLVKRTGEKVFLECVQDMDHENMFWYRQDPGLGLRLIYFSYDVKMKEKGDIPEGYSVSREKKERFSLILESASTNQTSMYLCASSSLSGGSTYEQYFGPGTRLTVT.

The V gene is TRBV29-1, the J gene TRBJ1-3; maybe TRBD1 (5 bases). Germline V gene data show CDR1 as SQVTM and CDR2 as ANQGSEA. Trimming cost V 6 bases and J 2 bases, with 11 bases left between them. This CDR3 is 13 amino acids long. The CDR3 region has the DNA TGCAGCGTAGGGGCAGCTGCTGGAAACACCATATATTTT. It specifies CSVGAAAGNTIYF. Complete variable domain (other parts from reference TRBV29-1 and TRBJ1-3): SAVISQKPSRDICQRGTSLTIQCQVDSQVTMMFWYRQQPGQSLTLIATANQGSEATYESGFVIDKFPISRPNLTFSTLTVSNMSPEDSSIYLCSVGAAAGNTIYFGEGSWLTVV.

V and J are TRBV6-5 and TRBJ2-3; TRBD2 aligns across 16 bases. This CDR3 is 15 amino acids long. V lost 5 bases, J lost 11 bases, and 7 bases stayed unmatched. Germline loops: CDR1 MNHEY, CDR2 SVGAGI. The CDR3 nucleotides are TGTGCCAGCAGTATATCCGGGACTAGCGGGGGGGGGCAGTATTTT. Amino acids: CASSISGTSGGGQYF.